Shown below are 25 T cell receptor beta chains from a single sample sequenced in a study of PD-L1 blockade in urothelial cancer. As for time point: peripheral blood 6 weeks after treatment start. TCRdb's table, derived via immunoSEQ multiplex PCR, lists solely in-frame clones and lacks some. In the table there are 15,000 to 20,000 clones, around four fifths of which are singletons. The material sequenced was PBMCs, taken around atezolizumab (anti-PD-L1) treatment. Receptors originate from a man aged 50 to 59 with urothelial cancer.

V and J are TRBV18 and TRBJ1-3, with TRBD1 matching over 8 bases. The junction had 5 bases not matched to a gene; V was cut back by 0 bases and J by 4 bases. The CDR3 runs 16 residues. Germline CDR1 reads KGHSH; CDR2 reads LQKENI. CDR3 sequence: CASSPPGRGLGNTIYF. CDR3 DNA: TGTGCCAGCTCACCACCCGGCAGGGGGCTAGGAAACACCATATATTTT. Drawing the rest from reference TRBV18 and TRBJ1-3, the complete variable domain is NAGVMQNPRHLVRRRGQEARLRCSPMKGHSHVYWYRQLPEEGLKFMVYLQKENIIDESGMPKERFSAEFPKEGPSILRIQQVVRGDSAAYFCASSPPGRGLGNTIYFGEGSWLTVV.

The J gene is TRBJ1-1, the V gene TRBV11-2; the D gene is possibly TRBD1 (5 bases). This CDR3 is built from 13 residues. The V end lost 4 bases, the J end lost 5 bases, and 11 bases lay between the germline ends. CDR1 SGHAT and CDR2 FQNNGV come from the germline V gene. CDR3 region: CASSSWGRTEAFF. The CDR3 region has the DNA TGTGCCAGCAGCTCCTGGGGGAGGACTGAAGCTTTCTTT. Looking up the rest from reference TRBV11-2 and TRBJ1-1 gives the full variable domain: EAGVAQSPRYKIIEKRQSVAFWCNPISGHATLYWYQQILGQGPKLLIQFQNNGVVDDSQLPKDRFSAERLKGVDSTLKIQPAKLEDSAVYLCASSSWGRTEAFFGQGTRLTVV.

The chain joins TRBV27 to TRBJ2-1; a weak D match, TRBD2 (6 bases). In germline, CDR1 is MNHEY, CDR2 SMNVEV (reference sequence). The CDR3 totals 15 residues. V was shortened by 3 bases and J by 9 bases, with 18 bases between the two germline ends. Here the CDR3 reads CASSFGPSAHTEQFF. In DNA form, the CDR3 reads TGTGCCAGCAGTTTTGGGCCTAGCGCACACACTGAGCAGTTCTTC.

Written as DNA, the CDR3 is TGTGCCAGCAGTTCCCGATCTCTGGGGAGCACTGAAGCTTTCTTT. This gives the protein CASSSRSLGSTEAFF. This chain uses TRBV6-5 with TRBJ1-1; no definite D call. Germline V gene data show CDR1 as MNHEY and CDR2 as SVGAGI. V was trimmed by 4 bases and J by 4 bases, leaving 16 bases between them. The CDR3 consists of 15 residues.

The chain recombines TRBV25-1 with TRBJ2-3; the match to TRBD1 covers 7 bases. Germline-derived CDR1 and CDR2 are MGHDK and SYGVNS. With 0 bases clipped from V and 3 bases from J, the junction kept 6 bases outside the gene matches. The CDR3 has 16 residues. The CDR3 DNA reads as TGTGCCAGCAGTGAATACAGGACAGGCGGAACAGATACGCAGTATTTT. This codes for CASSEYRTGGTDTQYF.

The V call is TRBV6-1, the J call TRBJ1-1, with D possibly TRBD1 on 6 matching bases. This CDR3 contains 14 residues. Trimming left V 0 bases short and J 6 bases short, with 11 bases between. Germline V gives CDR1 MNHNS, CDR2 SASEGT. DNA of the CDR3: TGTGCCAGCAGTGAAGCTCTTGCAGGGGCTGAAGCTTTCTTT. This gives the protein CASSEALAGAEAFF.

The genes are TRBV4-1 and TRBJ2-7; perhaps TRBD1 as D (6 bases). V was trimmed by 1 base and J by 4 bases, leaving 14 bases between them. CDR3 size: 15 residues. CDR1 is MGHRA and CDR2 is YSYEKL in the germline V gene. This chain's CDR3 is CASSQGQGPSYEQYV. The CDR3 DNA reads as TGCGCCAGCAGCCAAGGGCAGGGGCCCTCGTACGAGCAGTACGTC.

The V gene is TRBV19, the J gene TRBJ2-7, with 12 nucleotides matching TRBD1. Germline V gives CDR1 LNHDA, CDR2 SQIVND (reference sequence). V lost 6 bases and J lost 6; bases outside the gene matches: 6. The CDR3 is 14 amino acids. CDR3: CASRPGQGAREQYF. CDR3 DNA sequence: TGTGCCAGTAGGCCGGGACAGGGGGCGCGCGAGCAGTACTTC.

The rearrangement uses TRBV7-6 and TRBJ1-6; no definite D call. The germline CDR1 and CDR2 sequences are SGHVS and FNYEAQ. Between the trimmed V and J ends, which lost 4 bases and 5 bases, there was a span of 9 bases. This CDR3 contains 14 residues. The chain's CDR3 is CASSSRPNNSPLHF. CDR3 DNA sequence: TGTGCCAGCAGCTCTAGGCCCAATAATTCACCCCTCCACTTT.

CDR3 in DNA: TGTGCCAGCAATCGGGCCCTAGCGGGGATTAATGAGCAGTTCTTC. This encodes CASNRALAGINEQFF. The V and J genes are TRBV14 and TRBJ2-1; 9 bases line up with TRBD2. Trimming removed 7 bases from V and 7 bases from J; junction bases left unmatched: 11. The CDR3 is 15 amino acids. Looked up from germline, CDR1 is SGHDN and CDR2 is FVKESK.

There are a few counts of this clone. For the CDR3, the DNA is TGTGCCACGTCCCTAGCGGGAGACGTTAATGAGCAGTTCTTC. Translated: CATSLAGDVNEQFF. V gene TRBV19 combines with J gene TRBJ2-1; 10 nucleotides align to TRBD2. Trimming removed 10 bases from V and 7 bases from J; junction bases left unmatched: 10. The CDR3 runs to 14 residues. Germline lookup yields CDR1 LNHDA and CDR2 SQIVND (reference sequence).

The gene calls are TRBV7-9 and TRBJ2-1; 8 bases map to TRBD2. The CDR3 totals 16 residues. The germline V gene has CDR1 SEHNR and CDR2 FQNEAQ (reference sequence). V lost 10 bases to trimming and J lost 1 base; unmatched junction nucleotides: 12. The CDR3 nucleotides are TGTGCCACCGAGGGGAGCGGGGGAGTTTCCTACAATGAGCAGTTCTTC. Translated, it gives CATEGSGGVSYNEQFF.

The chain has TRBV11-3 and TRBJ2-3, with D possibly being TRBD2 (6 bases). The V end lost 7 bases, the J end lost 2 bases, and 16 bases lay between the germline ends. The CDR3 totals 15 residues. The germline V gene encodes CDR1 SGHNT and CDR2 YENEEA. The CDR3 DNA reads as TGTGCCAGCACCCAGGAGGGACTGTTCACAGATACGCAGTATTTT. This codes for CASTQEGLFTDTQYF. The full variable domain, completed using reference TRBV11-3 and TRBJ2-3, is EAGVVQSPRYKIIEKKQPVAFWCNPISGHNTLYWYLQNLGQGPELLIRYENEEAVDDSQLPKDRFSAERLKGVDSTLKIQPAELGDSAVYLCASTQEGLFTDTQYFGPGTRLTVL.

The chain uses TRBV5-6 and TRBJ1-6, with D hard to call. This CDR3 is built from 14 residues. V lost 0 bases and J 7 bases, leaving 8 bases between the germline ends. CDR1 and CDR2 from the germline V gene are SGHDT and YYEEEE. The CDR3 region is CASSLDSGNSPLHF. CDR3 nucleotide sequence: TGTGCCAGCAGCTTGGATTCGGGAAATTCACCCCTCCACTTT.

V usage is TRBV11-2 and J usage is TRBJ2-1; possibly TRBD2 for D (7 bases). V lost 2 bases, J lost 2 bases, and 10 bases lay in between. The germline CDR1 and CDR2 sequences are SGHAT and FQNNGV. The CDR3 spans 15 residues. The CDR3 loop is CASSLTGGPYNEQFF. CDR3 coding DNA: TGTGCCAGCAGCTTAACGGGGGGCCCCTACAATGAGCAGTTCTTC. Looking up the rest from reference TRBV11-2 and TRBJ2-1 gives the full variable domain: EAGVAQSPRYKIIEKRQSVAFWCNPISGHATLYWYQQILGQGPKLLIQFQNNGVVDDSQLPKDRFSAERLKGVDSTLKIQPAKLEDSAVYLCASSLTGGPYNEQFFGPGTRLTVL.

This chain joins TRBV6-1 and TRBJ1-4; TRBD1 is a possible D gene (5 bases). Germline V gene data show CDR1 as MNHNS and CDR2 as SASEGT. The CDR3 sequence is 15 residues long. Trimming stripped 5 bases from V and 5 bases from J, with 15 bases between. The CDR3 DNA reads TGTGCCAGCAGTCCGGGGTGGGGGGAAAATGAAAAACTGTTTTTT. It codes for CASSPGWGENEKLFF.

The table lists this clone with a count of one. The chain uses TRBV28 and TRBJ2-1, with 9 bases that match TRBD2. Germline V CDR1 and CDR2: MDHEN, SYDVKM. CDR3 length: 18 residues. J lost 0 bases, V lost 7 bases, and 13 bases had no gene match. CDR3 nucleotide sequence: TGTGCCAGCACCCCGGGGGTAGCGGGGGATCTCTCCTACAATGAGCAGTTCTTC. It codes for CASTPGVAGDLSYNEQFF.

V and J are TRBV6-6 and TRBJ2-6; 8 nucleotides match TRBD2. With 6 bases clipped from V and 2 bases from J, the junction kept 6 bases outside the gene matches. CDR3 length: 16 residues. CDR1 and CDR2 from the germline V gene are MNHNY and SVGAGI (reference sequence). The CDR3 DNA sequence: TGTGCCAGCAGCGATACACTAGCGGCTGGGGCCAACGTCCTGACTTTC. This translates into CASSDTLAAGANVLTF.

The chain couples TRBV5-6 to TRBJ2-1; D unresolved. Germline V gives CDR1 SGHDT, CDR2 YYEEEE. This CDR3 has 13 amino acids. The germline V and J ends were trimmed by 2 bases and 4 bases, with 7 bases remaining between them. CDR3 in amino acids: CASSFRVYNEQFF. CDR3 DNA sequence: TGTGCCAGCAGCTTTCGAGTTTACAATGAGCAGTTCTTC.

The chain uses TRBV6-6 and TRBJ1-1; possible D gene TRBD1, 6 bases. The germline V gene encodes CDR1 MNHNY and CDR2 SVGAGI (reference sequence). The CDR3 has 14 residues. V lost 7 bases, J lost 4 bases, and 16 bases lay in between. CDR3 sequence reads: CASTIAGASTEAFF. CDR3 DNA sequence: TGTGCCAGCACGATCGCAGGGGCGTCCACTGAAGCTTTCTTT.

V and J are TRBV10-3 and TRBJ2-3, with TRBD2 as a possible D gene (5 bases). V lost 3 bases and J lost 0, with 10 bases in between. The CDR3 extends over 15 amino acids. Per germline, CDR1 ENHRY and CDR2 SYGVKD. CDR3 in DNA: TGTGCCATCAGTGATTCGCGGGCTAGCACAGATACGCAGTATTTT. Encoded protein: CAISDSRASTDTQYF.

The DNA of the CDR3 is TGTGCCAGCTCATCAGGGACTAACTATGGCTACACCTTC. It is translated as CASSSGTNYGYTF. V usage is TRBV18 and J usage is TRBJ1-2, with D possibly matching TRBD1 (5 bases). The CDR3 runs to 13 residues. Looked up from germline, CDR1 is KGHSH and CDR2 is LQKENI. V lost 5 bases to trimming and J lost 0 bases, with 7 bases between them.

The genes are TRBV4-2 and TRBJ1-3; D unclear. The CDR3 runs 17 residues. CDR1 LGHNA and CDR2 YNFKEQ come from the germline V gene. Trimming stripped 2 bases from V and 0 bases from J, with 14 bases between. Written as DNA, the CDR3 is TGTGCCAGCAGCCAACCTCGATCGAGGAGCTCTGGAAACACCATATATTTT. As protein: CASSQPRSRSSGNTIYF.

The CDR3 spells CASSLARQETQYF. The CDR3, as DNA: TGTGCCAGCAGCTTAGCGAGGCAAGAGACCCAGTACTTC. The chain uses TRBV7-6 and TRBJ2-5; D gene uncertain. Germline V gene lookup returns CDR1 SGHVS and CDR2 FNYEAQ. This CDR3 contains 13 residues. Trimming took 0 bases from V and 2 from J, leaving 4 bases between them.

The CDR3 spells CASSVDEAGGKGNTIYF. As DNA, the CDR3 is TGTGCCAGCAGCGTAGATGAGGCAGGGGGCAAGGGAAACACCATATATTTT. V usage is TRBV9 and J usage is TRBJ1-3; 8 bases line up with TRBD1. Germline V gives CDR1 SGDLS, CDR2 YYNGEE. This CDR3 comprises 17 residues. J lost 4 bases, V lost 0 bases, and 9 bases had no gene match.